This entry lists 23 T cell receptor beta chains sequenced from one sample in a study of neoadjuvant anti-PD-1 for oral cavity cancer. Here immunoSEQ multiplex PCR was the method, and the copy in TCRdb shows in-frame clones only, minus some. The sample lists about 11,000 clones, 45% to 60% occurring once. Sequences were derived from tumor tissue, sampled before nivolumab (anti-PD-1) treatment. These receptors were obtained from a person between 35 and 79 years old with oral cavity squamous cell carcinoma.

This clone came up a few times. CDR3 DNA: TGTGCCAGCAGTTACTTCGGGGGACAGGGTAACTATGGCTACACCTTC. This codes for CASSYFGGQGNYGYTF. This chain connects TRBV6-5 to TRBJ1-2; 9 bases fit TRBD1. This CDR3 contains 16 residues. Trimming cost V 1 base and J 1 base; bases outside gene matches: 4. Germline V lookup: CDR1 MNHEY, CDR2 SVGAGI.

The chain recombines TRBV6-6 with TRBJ2-7; D might be TRBD1 or TRBD2, each matching 6 bases. From germline, CDR1 is MNHNY and CDR2 SVGAGI (reference sequence). V lost 6 bases to trimming and J lost 7 bases, with 16 bases between them. This CDR3 comprises 13 residues. The CDR3 region is CASSPLGGSEQYF. In DNA form, the CDR3 reads TGTGCCAGCAGCCCGCTGGGGGGCTCTGAGCAGTACTTC.

This sequence joins TRBV11-3 and TRBJ1-1; D gene uncertain. The CDR3 has 13 residues. The germline V and J ends were trimmed by 7 bases and 1 base, with 10 bases remaining between them. From germline, CDR1 is SGHNT and CDR2 YENEEA. CDR3 loop: CASKREPNTEAFF. DNA for the CDR3: TGTGCCAGCAAGAGGGAACCGAACACTGAAGCTTTCTTT.

This chain links TRBV7-9 with TRBJ1-5; tentative D call: TRBD1 (6 bases). The germline V and J ends were trimmed by 1 base and 0 bases, with 13 bases remaining between them. The CDR3 contains 17 residues. The V gene's germline CDR1 is SEHNR and CDR2 FQNEAQ (reference sequence). CDR3 amino acids: CASSLVAGDDSNQPQHF. The CDR3, as DNA: TGTGCCAGCAGCTTAGTTGCAGGGGATGATAGCAATCAGCCCCAGCATTTT.

This CDR3 reads CASNSVSGNTIYF. As DNA, the CDR3 is TGTGCCAGTAATAGCGTCTCTGGAAACACCATATATTTT. The chain carries TRBV19 and TRBJ1-3; the D is unclear. Germline CDR1 is LNHDA and CDR2 is SQIVND (reference sequence). V was clipped by 7 bases and J by 0 bases, with 7 bases between them. This CDR3 has 13 residues.

This rearrangement joins TRBV27 to TRBJ2-1; the D gene could be TRBD1 or TRBD2 (5 bases each). The germline V gene has CDR1 MNHEY and CDR2 SMNVEV (reference sequence). This CDR3 comprises 14 residues. The germline V and J ends were trimmed by 8 bases and 5 bases, with 16 bases remaining between them. CDR3 residues: CASQPGTQHNEQFF. The CDR3 coding sequence is TGTGCCAGCCAACCCGGGACCCAGCACAATGAGCAGTTCTTC.

The V call is TRBV30, the J call TRBJ2-7; a possible D gene is TRBD2 (7 bases). The germline V gene has CDR1 GTSNPN and CDR2 SVGIG (reference sequence). CDR3 length: 11 residues. V was shortened by 5 bases and J by 6 bases, with 11 bases between the two germline ends. CDR3 in DNA: TGTGCCTGGGGGGGGGCGGCCGAGCAGTACTTC. It yields the protein CAWGGAAEQYF.

The V and J genes are TRBV4-1 and TRBJ1-6; tentatively, D is TRBD1 (5 bases). V gave up 0 bases and J gave up 6 bases, with 9 bases separating them. Looked up from germline, CDR1 is MGHRA and CDR2 is YSYEKL. This CDR3 has 15 residues. CDR3 sequence reads: CASSQERGLNSPLHF. DNA for the CDR3: TGCGCCAGCAGCCAAGAAAGGGGTCTTAATTCACCCCTCCACTTT.

This clone was seen only a few times. The V gene is TRBV7-9, the J gene TRBJ1-5; maybe TRBD1 (5 bases). Per the germline V gene, CDR1 is SEHNR and CDR2 is FQNEAQ (reference sequence). The V and J ends lost 1 base and 1 base respectively, with 8 bases between them. This CDR3 is 15 amino acids long. CDR3 amino acids: CASSLGGSSNQPQHF. CDR3 nucleotide sequence: TGTGCCAGCAGCTTAGGGGGGTCAAGCAATCAGCCCCAGCATTTT.

The rearrangement uses TRBV30 and TRBJ1-2; tentatively, D is TRBD1 (5 bases). Per the germline V gene, CDR1 is GTSNPN and CDR2 is SVGIG (reference sequence). The V and J ends lost 1 base and 0 bases respectively, with 12 bases between them. This CDR3 region has 15 residues. The CDR3 coding sequence is TGTGCCTGGAGTGGAACGGGGACTTCTAACTATGGCTACACCTTC. It yields the protein CAWSGTGTSNYGYTF.

The chain joins TRBV11-2 to TRBJ2-7; D ambiguous. There are 12 residues in the CDR3. Germline V gene sequence: CDR1 SGHAT, CDR2 FQNNGV. Trimming took 4 bases from V and 6 from J, leaving 10 bases between them. CDR3 bases: TGTGCCAGCAGCTCCGCCCTACTCGAGCAGTACTTC. It translates to CASSSALLEQYF.

The V and J genes are TRBV29-1 and TRBJ1-2; D is possibly TRBD1 (5 bases). The CDR3 has 11 residues. Germline V gene data show CDR1 as SQVTM and CDR2 as ANQGSEA. Between the trimmed V and J ends, which lost 5 bases and 8 bases, there was a span of 12 bases. In DNA form, the CDR3 reads TGCAGCGTTCTTTATGGGGGAGGCTACACCTTC. This codes for CSVLYGGGYTF. The entire variable domain, with the rest obtained from reference TRBV29-1 and TRBJ1-2, is as follows: SAVISQKPSRDICQRGTSLTIQCQVDSQVTMMFWYRQQPGQSLTLIATANQGSEATYESGFVIDKFPISRPNLTFSTLTVSNMSPEDSSIYLCSVLYGGGYTFGSGTRLTVV.

The gene calls are TRBV6-1 and TRBJ2-7, with 8 bases matching TRBD1. The CDR3 loop spans 15 amino acids. CDR1 and CDR2 (germline): MNHNS, SASEGT. The ends lost 6 bases at V and 1 base at J; junction bases unmatched: 8. The CDR3 loop is CASSRGTGGSYEQYF. The CDR3, as DNA: TGTGCCAGCAGCCGTGGAACAGGGGGGTCCTACGAGCAGTACTTC.

The chain joins TRBV6-5 to TRBJ1-6; maybe TRBD1 (5 bases). The CDR3 runs 15 residues. CDR1 and CDR2 (germline): MNHEY, SVGAGI. V was shortened by 5 bases and J by 9 bases, with 17 bases between the two germline ends. The CDR3 DNA reads TGTGCCAGCAGTACCCAGGGATCGCCAAGTTCACCCCTCCACTTT. Protein product: CASSTQGSPSSPLHF.

This clone has more than one count but fewer than ten. The chain is built from TRBV7-9 and TRBJ2-5; D gene unclear. In germline, CDR1 is SEHNR, CDR2 FQNEAQ (reference sequence). There are 14 residues in the CDR3. Trimming took 1 base from V and 1 from J, leaving 7 bases between them. The CDR3 DNA reads as TGTGCCAGCAGCTTAGGCTCCAGCCAAGAGACCCAGTACTTC. Residues: CASSLGSSQETQYF.

The chain recombines TRBV19 with TRBJ1-2; a possible D gene is TRBD1 (6 bases). Germline V gene lookup returns CDR1 LNHDA and CDR2 SQIVND (reference sequence). Trimming removed 5 bases from V and 7 bases from J, with 20 bases in between. This CDR3 is built from 15 residues. The CDR3 DNA sequence: TGTGCCAGTAGTTCACGCTTTACAGGGCAGAGTGGCTACACCTTC. Protein sequence: CASSSRFTGQSGYTF.

This clone is medium-sized within its sample. This rearrangement joins TRBV18 to TRBJ1-6, with no clear D. V was shortened by 5 bases and J by 3 bases, with 11 bases between the two germline ends. From germline, CDR1 is KGHSH and CDR2 LQKENI. This CDR3 has 15 residues. CDR3 bases: TGTGCCAGCTCAACCGTACAGTACTATAATTCACCCCTCCACTTT. Translated, it gives CASSTVQYYNSPLHF. Drawing the rest from reference TRBV18 and TRBJ1-6, the complete variable domain is NAGVMQNPRHLVRRRGQEARLRCSPMKGHSHVYWYRQLPEEGLKFMVYLQKENIIDESGMPKERFSAEFPKEGPSILRIQQVVRGDSAAYFCASSTVQYYNSPLHFGNGTRLTVT.

This clone was seen a few times. The chain links TRBV2 to TRBJ1-4, with 8 bases that match TRBD1. The V gene's germline CDR1 is SNHLY and CDR2 FYNNEI. The CDR3 loop spans 14 amino acids. V dropped 6 bases and J dropped 8; count of bases not matched to a gene: 8. The CDR3 reads CASSLDRGREKLFF. CDR3 DNA: TGTGCCAGCAGCCTTGACAGGGGCAGGGAAAAACTGTTTTTT.

This clone was seen more than once but under ten times. The V call is TRBV27, the J call TRBJ2-7, with D hard to call. The CDR3 extends over 13 amino acids. The germline V gene has CDR1 MNHEY and CDR2 SMNVEV (reference sequence). Trimming stripped 0 bases from V and 3 bases from J, with 6 bases between. In nucleotides, the CDR3 is TGTGCCAGCAGTTTATCCGCCAACTACGAGCAGTACTTC. As protein: CASSLSANYEQYF.

This chain links TRBV15 with TRBJ1-6; 7 bases agree with TRBD1. The junction had 5 bases not matched to a gene; V was cut back by 5 bases and J by 7 bases. CDR3 size: 14 residues. In germline, CDR1 is LNHNV, CDR2 YYDKDF (reference sequence). The chain's CDR3 is CATSDRERNSPLHF. Written as DNA, the CDR3 is TGTGCCACCAGCGACAGGGAAAGGAATTCACCCCTCCACTTT.

DNA of the CDR3: TGTGCCAGCTCATTCGGGACAGTTGCTGAAGCTTTCTTT. Translated: CASSFGTVAEAFF. The V and J genes are TRBV18 and TRBJ1-1; 7 bases line up with TRBD1. The junction had 6 bases not matched to a gene; V was cut back by 5 bases and J by 6 bases. The V gene's germline CDR1 is KGHSH and CDR2 LQKENI. This CDR3 spans 13 amino acids.

The chain combines TRBV11-2 with TRBJ2-1, with 11 bases matching TRBD2. The J segment lost 3 bases and the V segment lost 6 bases, leaving 4 bases of the junction unmatched. The CDR3 length is 15 residues. Germline CDR1 reads SGHAT; CDR2 reads FQNNGV. The CDR3 region has the DNA TGTGCCAGCAGTTCGGGACTAGCGGACTACAATGAGCAGTTCTTC. Translated, it gives CASSSGLADYNEQFF. The entire variable domain, with the rest obtained from reference TRBV11-2 and TRBJ2-1, is as follows: EAGVAQSPRYKIIEKRQSVAFWCNPISGHATLYWYQQILGQGPKLLIQFQNNGVVDDSQLPKDRFSAERLKGVDSTLKIQPAKLEDSAVYLCASSSGLADYNEQFFGPGTRLTVL.

V usage is TRBV27 and J usage is TRBJ1-4; D perhaps matches TRBD1 (5 bases). The length of the CDR3 is 15 residues. Germline loops: CDR1 MNHEY, CDR2 SMNVEV (reference sequence). Deletions cut 0 bases from V and 3 bases from J, with 8 bases between. CDR3 sequence: CASSLSWGANEKLFF. CDR3 coding DNA: TGTGCCAGCAGTTTATCGTGGGGGGCTAATGAAAAACTGTTTTTT.